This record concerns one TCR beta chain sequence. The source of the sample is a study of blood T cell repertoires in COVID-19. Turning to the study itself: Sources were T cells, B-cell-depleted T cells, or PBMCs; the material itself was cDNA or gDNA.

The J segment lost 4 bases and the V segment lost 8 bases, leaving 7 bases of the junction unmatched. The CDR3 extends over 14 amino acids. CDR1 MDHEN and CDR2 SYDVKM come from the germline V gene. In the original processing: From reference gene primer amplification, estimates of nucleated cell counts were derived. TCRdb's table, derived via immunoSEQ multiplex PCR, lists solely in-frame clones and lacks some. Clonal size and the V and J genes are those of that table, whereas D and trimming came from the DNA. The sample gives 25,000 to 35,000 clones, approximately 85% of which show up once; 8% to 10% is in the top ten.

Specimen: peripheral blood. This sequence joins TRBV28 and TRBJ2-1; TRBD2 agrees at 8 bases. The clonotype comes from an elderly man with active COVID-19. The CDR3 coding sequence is TGTGCCAGCCACGGGGGGGACTTTTACAATGAGCAGTTCTTC. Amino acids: CASHGGDFYNEQFF.